Listed below are T cell receptor beta chains from one sample, sequenced in a study of T cells in Graves' hyperthyroidism and ophthalmopathy. From the multiplex PCR reads, TCRdb called clonotypes with MiXCR, one entry per CDR3 protein. The sample includes some 440,000 distinct CDR3 sequences, less than 20% of them seen just once. Sequencing used blood. Receptor source: a woman aged 18-29 years with Graves' hyperthyroidism. CDR3s include the opening cysteine and the closing phenylalanine or tryptophan. The D gene is left open where the match is weak. Size values are once, few and many counts, or a class for expanded clones, and some rows have none.

clone size,D gene,V gene,J gene,CDR3 protein,CDR3 DNA
-,-,TRBV18,TRBJ2-5,CASSPGGKGETQYF,TGTGCCAGCTCACCAGGAGGAAAGGGCGAGACCCAGTACTTC
-,-,TRBV28,TRBJ1-4,CASSGRGLPNEKLFF,TGTGCCAGCAGTGGACGGGGGTTGCCTAATGAAAAACTGTTTTTT
few,-,TRBV4-2,TRBJ2-1,CASSQEAQGLVDDEQFF,TGTGCCAGCAGCCAAGAGGCGCAGGGTTTGGTCGACGATGAGCAGTTCTTC
few,-,TRBV4-2,TRBJ2-3,CASSQEGGQSTDTQYF,TGTGCCAGCAGCCAAGAGGGGGGACAATCAACAGATACGCAGTATTTT
many,TRBD2,TRBV6-6,TRBJ2-7,CASSYYPIAGAPYEQYF,TGTGCCAGCAGTTACTACCCCATAGCGGGTGCCCCCTACGAGCAGTACTTC
many,-,TRBV7-7,TRBJ2-2,CASGQENTGELFF,TGTGCTAGCGGCCAAGAGAACACCGGGGAGCTGTTTTTT
many,TRBD1,TRBV6-1,TRBJ1-6,CASSEMTGDNSPLHF,TGTGCCAGCAGTGAAATGACAGGGGACAATTCACCCCTCCACTTT
-,TRBD2,TRBV3-1,TRBJ2-2,CASSPLAGGHTGELFF,TGTGCCAGCAGCCCACTAGCGGGAGGACACACCGGGGAGCTGTTTTTT
-,TRBD2,TRBV5-1,TRBJ2-6,CASSFGASGMSGANVLTF,TGCGCCAGCAGCTTTGGTGCTAGCGGGATGTCTGGGGCCAACGTCCTGACTTTC
few,-,TRBV20-1,TRBJ1-6,CSARDPAGVSYNSPLHF,TGCAGTGCTAGAGACCCCGCAGGGGTTTCGTATAATTCACCCCTCCACTTT
few,TRBD2,TRBV10-2,TRBJ2-1,CASSEGLAGYYNEQFF,TGCGCCAGCAGTGAGGGTCTAGCGGGCTACTACAATGAGCAGTTCTTC
-,-,TRBV7-3,TRBJ1-6,CASSSNFGDSPLHF,TGTGCCAGCAGCTCGAACTTCGGGGATTCACCCCTCCACTTT
many,-,TRBV7-9,TRBJ2-3,CASSRGEGVTQYF,TGTGCCAGCAGCCGGGGTGAGGGGGTTACGCAGTATTTT
many,-,TRBV7-8,TRBJ2-5,CASSLGPGFEETQYF,TGTGCCAGCAGCTTAGGCCCCGGGTTCGAAGAGACCCAGTACTTC
many,-,TRBV20-1,TRBJ1-1,CSAPNAGMITEAFF,TGCAGTGCTCCCAACGCAGGGATGATCACTGAAGCTTTCTTT
many,TRBD2,TRBV28,TRBJ2-7,CASSLRFGIAGGIYEEQYF,TGTGCCAGCAGTTTGCGCTTTGGGATCGCGGGAGGGATCTACGAGGAGCAGTACTTC
few,-,TRBV19,TRBJ1-1,CASRPRDTLGTEAFF,TGTGCCAGTAGGCCTAGGGACACCTTGGGGACTGAAGCTTTCTTT
many,-,TRBV5-6,TRBJ2-2,CASSPMGYTGELFF,TGTGCCAGCAGCCCCATGGGGTACACCGGGGAGCTGTTTTTT
-,-,TRBV24-1,TRBJ1-5,CATSGTGAGQPQHF,TGTGCCACCAGTGGAACGGGGGCAGGTCAGCCCCAGCATTTT
few,-,TRBV19,TRBJ1-5,CASSPLNSNQPQHF,TGTGCCAGTAGTCCTCTCAATAGCAATCAGCCCCAGCATTTT
-,TRBD1,TRBV19,TRBJ1-1,CASSTGQGPYDTEAFF,TGTGCCAGTAGTACCGGACAGGGTCCTTATGACACTGAAGCTTTCTTT
few,-,TRBV7-3,TRBJ2-1,CASSKTGHTSNEQFF,TGTGCCAGCAGCAAAACTGGTCACACATCCAATGAGCAGTTCTTC
many,-,TRBV11-2,TRBJ2-3,CASSLDTDTQYF,TGTGCCAGCAGCTTGGACACAGATACGCAGTATTTT
many,-,TRBV7-9,TRBJ1-5,CASSLDLGVSNQPQHF,TGTGCCAGCAGCTTAGATCTCGGGGTTAGCAATCAGCCCCAGCATTTT
many,TRBD1,TRBV7-8,TRBJ1-3,CASSSEGQGRFSGNTIYF,TGTGCCAGCAGCTCAGAGGGACAGGGGCGGTTTTCCGGAAACACCATATATTTT
many,TRBD1,TRBV12-3/TRBV12-4,TRBJ1-2,CASSKGTGRSYGYTF,TGTGCCAGCAGTAAAGGGACAGGGAGATCCTATGGCTACACCTTC
many,TRBD1,TRBV28,TRBJ1-1,CAVRDRGVNTETFF,TGTGCCGTCCGGGACAGGGGAGTGAACACTGAAACTTTCTTT
many,-,TRBV7-2,TRBJ1-5,CASSKKTGTGYQPQHF,TGTGCCAGCAGCAAAAAAACCGGGACCGGGTATCAGCCCCAGCATTTT
many,-,TRBV6-1,TRBJ1-4,CASKGGSATNEKLFF,TGTGCCAGCAAGGGGGGGTCTGCAACTAATGAAAAACTGTTTTTT
-,-,TRBV20-1,TRBJ2-4,CSATAPGVAKNIQYF,TGCAGTGCTACTGCCCCGGGTGTAGCCAAAAACATTCAGTACTTC
few,-,TRBV19,TRBJ1-1,CASSKITNTEAFF,TGTGCCAGTAGCAAGATTACGAACACTGAAGCTTTCTTT
few,-,TRBV20-1,TRBJ2-2,CSAGEDGLNTGELFF,TGCAGTGCTGGGGAGGACGGCTTGAACACCGGGGAGCTGTTTTTT
many,TRBD1,TRBV11-2,TRBJ2-5,CASSSPGQGVETQYF,TGTGCCAGCAGCTCCCCGGGACAGGGGGTTGAGACCCAGTACTTC
-,TRBD2,TRBV7-2,TRBJ2-3,CASSLLLAGGADTQYF,TGTGCCAGCAGCTTATTACTAGCGGGGGGCGCAGATACGCAGTATTTT
few,-,TRBV5-5,TRBJ1-1,CASSEFVIGAGRNTEAFF,TGTGCCAGCAGCGAGTTTGTGATTGGAGCCGGCCGGAACACTGAAGCTTTCTTT
few,-,TRBV29-1,TRBJ1-5,CSVANRDGQPQHF,TGCAGCGTTGCCAACAGGGACGGTCAGCCCCAGCATTTT
many,-,TRBV3-1,TRBJ2-1,CASSQGARPNEQFF,TGTGCCAGCAGCCAGGGGGCGAGGCCCAATGAGCAGTTCTTC
-,-,TRBV6-1,TRBJ2-3,CASSDPMGLGTDTQYF,TGTGCCAGCAGTGACCCGATGGGATTGGGCACAGATACGCAGTATTTT
many,-,TRBV10-2,TRBJ2-2,CASNPSGAGELFF,TGCGCCAGCAACCCCAGTGGGGCCGGGGAGCTGTTTTTT
-,-,TRBV4-1,TRBJ2-5,CASSQEPRTKTQYF,TGCGCCAGCAGCCAAGAACCAAGGACGAAGACCCAGTACTTC
-,TRBD1,TRBV24-1,TRBJ2-1,CATSDWAGGGYASEQFF,TGTGCCACCAGTGATTGGGCAGGGGGCGGCTACGCAAGTGAGCAGTTCTTC